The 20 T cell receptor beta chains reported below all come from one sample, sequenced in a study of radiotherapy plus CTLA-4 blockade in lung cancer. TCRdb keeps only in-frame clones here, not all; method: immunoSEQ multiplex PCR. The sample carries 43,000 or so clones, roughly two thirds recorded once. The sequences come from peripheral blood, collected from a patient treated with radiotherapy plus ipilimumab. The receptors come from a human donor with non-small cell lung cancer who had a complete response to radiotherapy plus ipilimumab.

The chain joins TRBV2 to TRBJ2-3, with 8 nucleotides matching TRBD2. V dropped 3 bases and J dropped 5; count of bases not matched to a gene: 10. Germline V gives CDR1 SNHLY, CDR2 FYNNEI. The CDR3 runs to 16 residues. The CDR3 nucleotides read TGTGCCAGCAGTGATGCGGGGGGCGCATTTGGAGATACGCAGTATTTT. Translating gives CASSDAGGAFGDTQYF.

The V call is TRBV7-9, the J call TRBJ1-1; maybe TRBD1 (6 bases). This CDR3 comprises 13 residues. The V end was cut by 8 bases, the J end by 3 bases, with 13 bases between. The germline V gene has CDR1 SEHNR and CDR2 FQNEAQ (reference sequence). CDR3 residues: CASGDGGHTEAFF. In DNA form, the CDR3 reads TGTGCCAGCGGTGACGGGGGGCACACTGAAGCTTTCTTT.

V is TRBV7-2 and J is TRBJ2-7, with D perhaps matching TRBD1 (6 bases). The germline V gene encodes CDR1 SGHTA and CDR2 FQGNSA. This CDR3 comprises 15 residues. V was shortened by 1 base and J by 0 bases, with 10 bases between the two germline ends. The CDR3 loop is CASSLVGQSSYEQYF. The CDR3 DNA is TGTGCCAGCAGCTTAGTCGGACAGAGCTCCTACGAGCAGTACTTC.

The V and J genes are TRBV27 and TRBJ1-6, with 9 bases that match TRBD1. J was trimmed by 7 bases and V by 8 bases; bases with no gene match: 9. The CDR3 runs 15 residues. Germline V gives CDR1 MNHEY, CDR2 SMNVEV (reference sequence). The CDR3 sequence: CASAHTGTGNSPLHF. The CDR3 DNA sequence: TGTGCCAGCGCTCATACCGGGACAGGGAATTCACCCCTCCACTTT.

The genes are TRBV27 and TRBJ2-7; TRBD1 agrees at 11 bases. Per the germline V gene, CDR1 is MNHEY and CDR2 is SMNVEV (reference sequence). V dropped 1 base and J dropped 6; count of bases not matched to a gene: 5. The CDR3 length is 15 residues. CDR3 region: CASSLYRDRGFEQYF. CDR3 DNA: TGTGCCAGCAGTTTATACCGGGACAGGGGGTTCGAGCAGTACTTC.

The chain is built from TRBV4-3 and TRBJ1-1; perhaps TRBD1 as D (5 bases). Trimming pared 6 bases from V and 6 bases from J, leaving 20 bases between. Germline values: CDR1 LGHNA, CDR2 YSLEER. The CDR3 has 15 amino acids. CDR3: CASRAIGDGRAEAFF. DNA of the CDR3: TGCGCCAGCAGGGCAATCGGGGACGGGAGGGCTGAAGCTTTCTTT.

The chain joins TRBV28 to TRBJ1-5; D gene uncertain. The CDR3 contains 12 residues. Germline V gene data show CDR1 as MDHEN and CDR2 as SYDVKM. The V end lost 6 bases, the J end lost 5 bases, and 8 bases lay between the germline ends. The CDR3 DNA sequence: TGTGCCAGCAGGAGGGCTCATCAGCCCCAGCATTTT. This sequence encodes CASRRAHQPQHF.

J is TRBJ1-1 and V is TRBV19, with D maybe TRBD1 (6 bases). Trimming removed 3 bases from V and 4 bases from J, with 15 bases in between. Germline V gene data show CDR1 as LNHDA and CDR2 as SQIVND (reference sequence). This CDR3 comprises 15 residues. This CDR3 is CASSIRDRGATEAFF. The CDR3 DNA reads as TGTGCCAGTAGTATTCGAGATCGGGGGGCCACTGAAGCTTTCTTT.

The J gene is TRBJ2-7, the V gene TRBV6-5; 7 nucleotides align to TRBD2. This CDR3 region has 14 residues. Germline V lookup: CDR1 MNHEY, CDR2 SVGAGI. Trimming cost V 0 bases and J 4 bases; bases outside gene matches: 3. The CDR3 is CASSYSSGGYEQYF. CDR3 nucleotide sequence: TGTGCCAGCAGTTACTCGTCGGGAGGATACGAGCAGTACTTC.

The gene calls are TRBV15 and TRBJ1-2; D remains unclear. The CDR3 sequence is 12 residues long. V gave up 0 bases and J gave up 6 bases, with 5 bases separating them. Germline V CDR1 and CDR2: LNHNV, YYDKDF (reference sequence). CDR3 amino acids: CATSRERDGYTF. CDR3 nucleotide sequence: TGTGCCACCAGCAGAGAGAGGGATGGCTACACCTTC.

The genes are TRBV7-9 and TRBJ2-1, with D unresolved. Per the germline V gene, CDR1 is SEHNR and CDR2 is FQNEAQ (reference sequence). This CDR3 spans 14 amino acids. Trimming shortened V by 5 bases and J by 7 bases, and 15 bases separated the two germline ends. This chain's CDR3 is CASSPRRERNEQFF. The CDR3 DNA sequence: TGTGCCAGCAGCCCCCGACGTGAGAGGAATGAGCAGTTCTTC.

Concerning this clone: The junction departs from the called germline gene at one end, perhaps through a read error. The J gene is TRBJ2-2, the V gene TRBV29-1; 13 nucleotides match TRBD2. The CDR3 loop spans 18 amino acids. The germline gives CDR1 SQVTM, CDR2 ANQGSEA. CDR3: CSVEGTSGTTREAGELFF. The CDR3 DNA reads TGCAGCGTGGAAGGGACTAGCGGGACTACCAGAGAGGCCGGGGAGCTGTTTTTT.

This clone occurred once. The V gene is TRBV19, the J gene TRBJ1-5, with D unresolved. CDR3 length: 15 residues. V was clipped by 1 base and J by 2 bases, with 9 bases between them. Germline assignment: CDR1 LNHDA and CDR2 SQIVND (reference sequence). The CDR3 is CASSIGLSGNQPQHF. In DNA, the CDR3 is TGTGCCAGTAGTATAGGATTGAGTGGCAATCAGCCCCAGCATTTT.

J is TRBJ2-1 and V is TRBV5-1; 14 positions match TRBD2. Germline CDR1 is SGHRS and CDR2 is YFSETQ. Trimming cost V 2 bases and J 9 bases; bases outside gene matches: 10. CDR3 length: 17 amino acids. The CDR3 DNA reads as TGCGCCAGCAGCTTCCTACCCGGGACTAGCGGGAGTAGTGAGCAGTTCTTC. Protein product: CASSFLPGTSGSSEQFF.

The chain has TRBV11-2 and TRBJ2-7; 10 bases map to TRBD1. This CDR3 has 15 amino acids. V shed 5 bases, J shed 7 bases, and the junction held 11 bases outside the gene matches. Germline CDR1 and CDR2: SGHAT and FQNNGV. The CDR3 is CASSDLTGGEEEQYF. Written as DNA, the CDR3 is TGTGCCAGCAGCGACCTGACAGGGGGCGAAGAAGAGCAGTACTTC.

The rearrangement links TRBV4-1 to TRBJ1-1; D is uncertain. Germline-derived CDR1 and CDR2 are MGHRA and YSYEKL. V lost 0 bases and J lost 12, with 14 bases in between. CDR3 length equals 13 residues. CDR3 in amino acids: CASSQEEGTGTFF. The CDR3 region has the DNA TGCGCCAGCAGCCAAGAGGAGGGTACGGGAACTTTCTTT.

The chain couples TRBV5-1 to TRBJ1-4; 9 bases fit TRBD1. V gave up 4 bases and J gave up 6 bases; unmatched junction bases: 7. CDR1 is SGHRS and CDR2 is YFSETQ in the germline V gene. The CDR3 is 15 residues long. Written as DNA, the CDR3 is TGCGCCAGCAGCGCCACAGGGGGCTTCGATGAAAAACTGTTTTTT. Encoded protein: CASSATGGFDEKLFF.

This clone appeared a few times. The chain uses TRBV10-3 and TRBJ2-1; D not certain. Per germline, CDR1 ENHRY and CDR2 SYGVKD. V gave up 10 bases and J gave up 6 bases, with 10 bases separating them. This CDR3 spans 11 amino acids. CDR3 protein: CATGSSNEQFF. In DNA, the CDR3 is TGTGCCACCGGGTCTAGCAATGAGCAGTTCTTC.

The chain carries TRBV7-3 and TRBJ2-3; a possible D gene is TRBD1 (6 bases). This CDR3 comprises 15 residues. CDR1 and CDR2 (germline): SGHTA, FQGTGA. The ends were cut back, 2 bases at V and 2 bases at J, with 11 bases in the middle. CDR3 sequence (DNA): TGTGCCAGCAGCTTATGGAACAGGGTCACAGATACGCAGTATTTT. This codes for CASSLWNRVTDTQYF.

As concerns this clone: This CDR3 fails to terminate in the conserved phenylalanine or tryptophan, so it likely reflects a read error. For the CDR3, the DNA is TGCGCCAGCAGCTTGGGTCGGGTAGGGGAAAAACTGTTTCTT. Protein sequence: CASSLGRVGEKLFL. The chain combines TRBV5-1 with TRBJ1-4; D is ambiguous. The germline gives CDR1 SGHRS, CDR2 YFSETQ. V was shortened by 0 bases and J by 8 bases, with 11 bases between the two germline ends. The CDR3 is 14 residues long.